Shown below are 5 T cell receptor beta chains from a single sample sequenced in a study of OX40 agonist ivuxolimab in advanced cancers. Here immunoSEQ multiplex PCR was the method, and the copy in TCRdb shows in-frame clones only, minus some. Of 50,000 to 70,000 clones listed, around 93% are singletons. Source: CD4+ or CD8+ T cells sorted from blood, taken in a trial of the OX40 agonist ivuxolimab. These receptor sequences come from an adult with an advanced solid tumor such as melanoma, head and neck, liver or kidney cancer.

This rearrangement joins TRBV27 to TRBJ2-5; TRBD2 agrees at 8 bases. The ends lost 3 bases at V and 5 bases at J; junction bases unmatched: 8. There are 15 residues in the CDR3. The germline gives CDR1 MNHEY, CDR2 SMNVEV (reference sequence). In DNA form, the CDR3 reads TGTGCCAGCAGTTTGGCCCGGGAGGGGGGTGAGACCCAGTACTTC. This sequence encodes CASSLAREGGETQYF.

V is TRBV10-2 and J is TRBJ2-7; no definite D call. The V and J ends lost 6 bases and 1 base respectively, with 7 bases between them. There are 12 residues in the CDR3. Germline V gene data show CDR1 as WSHSY and CDR2 as SAAADI. The CDR3 region has the DNA TGCGCCAGCAGCTTACTTTCCTACGAGCAGTACTTC. It is translated as CASSLLSYEQYF.

V gene TRBV11-2 combines with J gene TRBJ2-1; possibly TRBD1 or TRBD2 for D (7 bases each). The germline V gene has CDR1 SGHAT and CDR2 FQNNGV. Trimming removed 2 bases at V and 4 bases at J, with 21 bases between. This CDR3 comprises 18 residues. CDR3 amino acids: CASSLKGGGSLHYNEQFF. CDR3 in DNA: TGTGCCAGCAGCTTAAAAGGGGGCGGGAGCCTACATTACAATGAGCAGTTCTTC.

CDR3 sequence reads: CASSPRDRVNTEAFF. The CDR3 DNA is TGTGCCAGCTCACCGAGAGACAGGGTGAACACTGAAGCTTTCTTT. This chain uses TRBV18 with TRBJ1-1; 7 bases align to TRBD1. The CDR3 has 15 residues. Germline V gene lookup returns CDR1 KGHSH and CDR2 LQKENI. Trimming removed 3 bases from V and 0 bases from J; junction bases left unmatched: 4.

The V call is TRBV30, the J call TRBJ1-2; D remains ambiguous. Trimming removed 0 bases from V and 6 bases from J, with 14 bases in between. The CDR3 sequence is 14 residues long. CDR1 and CDR2 from the germline V gene are GTSNPN and SVGIG (reference sequence). The CDR3 DNA is TGTGCCTGGAGTGTGGGCACCAATGTCCATGGCTACACCTTC. Amino acid sequence: CAWSVGTNVHGYTF.